This TCR beta chain is from a study of cytomegalovirus exposure and HLA in healthy donors (dated by TCRdb to 2016 to 2017). Notes on the research overall: According to an earlier analysis of a few hundred of the donors, roughly 180 million T cells yielded roughly 110 million unique TCR beta sequences and around 280 Gb of sequence data. In addition to the first cohort of roughly 670 subjects, a separate validation cohort of around 110 different subjects was used. Alongside the repertoire data, information on donor age, sex, ethnicity and CMV serostatus was compiled. Of the roughly 400 genotyped donors, about 84% fell in the genetic ancestry cluster associated with self-reported Caucasian donors. High-throughput TCR immunosequencing, statistical association of individual TCRs with disease status, and machine learning were combined to predict cytomegalovirus infection status. Four to six DR-DQ haplotypes were handled as single units for association and clustering, since linkage in the cohort was strong. In a later genetic analysis, genome-wide SNP genotypes for about 55% of the 666 donors were used, and that subset was treated as a discovery cohort. Typing coverage differed by locus: A, B, C, DRB1 and DQB1 were typed in about 629-630 donors, DQA1 in about 500, DPA1 in 606, and DPB1 in about 450. An earlier analysis of several hundred of the donors used high-throughput TCR beta sequencing to judge whether each TCR beta V gene segment behaved as functional or pseudogenic. All discovery cohort repertoires had been generated on a single sequencing platform. The later analysis used no new phenotypic data to find candidate immune exposures, relying instead on TCR beta sequences and their occurrence across donors. Roughly 310 gigabases of sequencing data and approximately 84 million unique TCR sequences were included in an early release covering over 600 HLA-typed donors. To study patterns of TCR occurrence, a later analysis re-analyzed previously published TCR beta repertoires from around 700 donors and added high-resolution HLA genotyping. HLA typing covered class I and class II loci at four-digit resolution. The study profiled the T cell repertoires of about 640 subjects by immunosequencing and related them to cytomegalovirus serostatus. Among some 410 genotyped donors of the cohort, an average of about 240,000 unique TCR beta nucleotide sequences were sequenced per donor, 15% to 20% of them non-productive. The study was designed to test whether signatures of past pathogen exposure could be identified by cataloging public T cell receptors.

A remark on this clone: There is no known antigen for this receptor. The input lacks base qualities; no much larger clone sits a single base away.

The paper's findings and limits, for the study overall: In a later analysis, most CMV-associated TCR beta chains were found to appear HLA-restricted, with HLA associations seemingly driven largely by CMV exposure. At a false discovery rate of 0.05, a later analysis linked approximately 18,000 TCR beta sequences to specific HLA alleles. The presence/absence analyses assumed that sequencing depth was roughly uniform across donors, and that assumption may not be true. Some IMGT-functional V segments, including TRBV6-2 and TRBV6-3, could not be distinguished by the 87-base-pair reads and were therefore excluded. For the cohort, immune exposure information was limited to CMV serostatus. In an earlier analysis of 587 of the donors, most TCR beta V segments appeared in productive rearrangements about 87% or about 30% of the time, broadly matching IMGT annotations. Because HLA typing was unavailable for some donors at each locus, only the typed subset was used in association tests. A cluster of highly shared sequence variants was judged likely to represent a technical artifact of the sequencing pipeline. In the study, some 160 TCR beta chains were listed as associated with cytomegalovirus. The classifier was reported to diagnose cytomegalovirus status with high specificity and sensitivity in both the original and validation cohorts. According to a later genetic analysis, donors in an Asian-associated ancestry cluster had fewer N-insertions in productive TCRs than the approximately 650-donor mean. In a later genetic analysis, a missense DCLRE1C variant was associated with V-gene and J-gene trimming of TCR beta chains, and the association was replicated in an independent cohort. It was suggested by the authors that the approach could potentially be generalized to other disease states and immunological phenotypes. In a later analysis, the rate of TCR association differed among HLA loci, with DRB1 alleles having the most associated TCRs and HLA-C alleles having the fewest. This cohort had only TCR beta chains sequenced, and the lack of alpha or paired-chain data limited which features could be detected. A few of the identified cytomegalovirus-associated TCR beta chains were confirmed in vitro to be specific for cytomegalovirus antigens. Most TCR sequences were observed very rarely across donors, whereas some public TCRs were present in many individuals. Assigning TCR associations to individual alleles was difficult when HLA alleles, especially DR and DQ, strongly co-occurred. About 17 rarely observed V segments, including chromosome 9 orphons, were excluded from the earlier analysis of a few hundred of the donors because counts were too low. According to a later analysis, parvovirus B19, influenza, CMV and Epstein-Barr virus appeared linked to several top co-occurrence clusters. A further reported finding was that TCR beta sequences accurately predicted the HLA-A and HLA-B alleles for most subjects in the first cohort. In a later analysis, HLA-associated TCR beta chains showed more clonal expansion and lower generation probabilities than non-associated chains that were equally common. Linkage disequilibrium might explain the correlated functional status among segregating V segments, but an unknown experimental factor could not be ruled out.

The cohort consisted of approximately 670 healthy bone marrow donors. At the time of sampling, all cohort members were nominally healthy, though unrecorded immune exposures were likely present. The donor was CMV seronegative and was included in the group of a few hundred seronegative cohort members. A peripheral blood sample was provided by each donor, and peripheral blood mononuclear cells were used for TCR beta sequencing. The Qiagen DNeasy Blood Extraction Kit was used to extract genomic DNA from the blood cell samples. According to the germline V gene, CDR1 reads MDHEN and CDR2 reads SYDVKM. Cut back by 2 bases and 1 base, the V and J ends lie 6 bases apart. The CDR3 runs 14 amino acids, cysteine and phenylalanine included. The DNA shown is the 42-base CDR3, in frame from base 1. The receptor library was made with the immunoSEQ multiplex PCR assay. For the multiplex PCR, a mixture combining 60 forward primers for TCR Vbeta segments and 13 reverse primers for TCR Jbeta segments was used. The CDR3 region of rearranged TCR beta genes was amplified from genomic DNA with a multiplex PCR assay. Amplified TCR beta libraries were sequenced as 87-base-pair reads on the Illumina HiSeq System. The published analysis was carried out like this. Across the roughly 700 repertoires, a later analysis counted tens of millions of unique TCR beta chains, roughly 11 million of which were shared by at least two donors. A nearest-neighbor algorithm error-corrected the raw reads and collapsed the reads into unique sequences, merging closely related sequences to remove PCR and sequencing errors. V, D and J gene segments were assigned by aligning CDR3 sequences to IMGT reference sequences. For a sequence to be retained, at least a six-nucleotide match to both a V gene segment and a J gene segment was required. Rearrangements were classified as productive when the CDR3 lacked stop codons and remained in frame with V and J, and all other rearrangements were classified as non-productive. Following IMGT convention, CDR3 was defined as the stretch from the second conserved V-encoded cysteine up to the conserved J-encoded phenylalanine. Sequences without an unambiguous match to a single V gene segment were excluded from the earlier analysis of 450 to 750 of the donors. In an earlier analysis of roughly 600 of the donors, a V segment was called functional when productive rearrangements were above 56.7%, and segregating when the standard deviation between donors exceeded 5%. A statistical classification framework was developed to diagnose cytomegalovirus status using the catalog of TCR beta chain sequences. In a later analysis, V and J genes were assigned by comparing TCR nucleotide sequences against IMGT/GENE-DB human TR gene sequences. The TCRdist pipeline was used in a later analysis to assign CDR3 sequences and most-parsimonious VDJ recombination scenarios. In a later analysis, each TCR beta chain was defined by its CDR3 amino acid sequence together with its V-gene family, and reads without a unique V-gene family were excluded. In a later analysis, around 600 highly shared, low-generation-probability nucleotide sequences were removed to address suspected cross-contamination and a sequencing artifact. For each public chain, a later analysis derived a clonal expansion index from normalized ranks of inferred template counts within each repertoire. In a later analysis, generation probabilities were computed using a VDJ recombination model fitted to out-of-frame rearrangements, and the results were checked against IGoR. A later analysis scored TCR-TCR, TCR-HLA and TCR-CMV co-occurrence with hypergeometric tests, applying a repertoire-size bias correction to TCR pairs. In a later analysis, false discovery rates were estimated by permuting HLA or CMV assignments 20 times. In a later analysis, co-occurring TCRs were grouped using DBSCAN, and TCRdist sequence similarity was added for clustering within HLA-allele-positive subsets. Co-occurrence clustering excluded repertoires with fewer than 30,000 or more than 120,000 public chains, plus five with anomalous nucleotide sharing. TCRdb took over this immuneACCESS table, retaining in-frame rearrangements with V and J assigned. Such tables are incomplete; in checked studies, under half of the missing clones stem from an unresolved V gene, and the remainder is unexplained. V, J and clone size derive from that table, while D and trimming were established from the DNA sequence. Counted in this sample were about 200,000 clones; 75% to 85% of them appeared once. The ten largest clones take up 1.1% to 1.5% of the sample.

In this chain, TRBV28 is recombined with TRBJ1-5, with no confidently assigned D gene. What was sequenced was PBMCs. This TCR came from a girl aged 5-17 years in good health and CMV-seronegative. The DNA sequence is TGTGCCAGCAGTTTAGTACGGAGCAATCAGCCCCAGCATTTT. Translated, it reads CASSLVRSNQPQHF.